This TCR beta chain stems from a study of beta chain features in type 1 diabetes. Every isolated RNA sample was fully reverse transcribed, so sequencing captured expressed TCRB transcripts. Sequencing used immunoSEQ multiplex PCR; TCRdb keeps in-frame clones, though not all of them. This sample carries some 140,000 clones, nearly 9.5% of them seen once, and the ten largest clones take around 0.68%. Sequencing was carried out using central memory CD4+ T cells from blood. The origin of this receptor is a man aged 18 to 29 in good health.

The CDR3 DNA follows: TGTGCCACCAGCAGAGTAGGAGCGGGGGGCCGCGATGAGCAGTTCTTC. Protein: CATSRVGAGGRDEQFF. The chain combines TRBV15 with TRBJ2-1, with TRBD2 matching over 9 bases. Germline lookup yields CDR1 LNHNV and CDR2 YYDKDF (reference sequence). With V trimmed by 1 base and J by 8 bases, 9 bases remained unmatched. The CDR3 spans 16 residues. The entire variable domain, with the rest obtained from reference TRBV15 and TRBJ2-1, is as follows: DAMVIQNPRYQVTQFGKPVTLSCSQTLNHNVMYWYQQKSSQAPKLLFHYYDKDFNNEADTPDNFQSRRPNTSFCFLDIRSPGLGDTAMYLCATSRVGAGGRDEQFFGPGTRLTVL.